This note documents a single TCR beta chain sequence. These data are taken from a study of control samples from healthy donors and cancer patients. The protocol was immunoSEQ multiplex PCR, while the TCRdb copy is restricted to in-frame clones and leaves out a portion. The sample lists about 41,000 clones; roughly 94% were seen once. V lost 2 bases and J lost 1; bases outside the gene matches: 17. The CDR3 loop spans 22 amino acids. The germline V gene has CDR1 LNHDA and CDR2 SQIVND (reference sequence). This clonotype originated in a man aged 55 to 70 in good health. The V call is TRBV19, the J call TRBJ2-1, with 13 positions matching TRBD2. Sequenced material: blood. CDR3 coding DNA: TGTGCCAGTAGTATATCCTCTAGGGGGCTAAGGACTAGCGGGGGATCCTACAATGAGCAGTTCTTC. Translating gives CASSISSRGLRTSGGSYNEQFF.